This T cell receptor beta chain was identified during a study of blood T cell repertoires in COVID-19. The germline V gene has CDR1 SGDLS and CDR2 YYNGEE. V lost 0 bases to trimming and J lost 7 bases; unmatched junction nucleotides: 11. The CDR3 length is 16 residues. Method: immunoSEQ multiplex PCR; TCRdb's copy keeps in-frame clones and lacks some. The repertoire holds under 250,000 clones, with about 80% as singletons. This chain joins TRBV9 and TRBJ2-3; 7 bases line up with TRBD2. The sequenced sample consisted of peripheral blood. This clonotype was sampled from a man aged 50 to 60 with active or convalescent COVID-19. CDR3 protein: CASSVATSVVPYTQYF. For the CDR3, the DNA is TGTGCCAGCAGCGTAGCAACTAGCGTAGTTCCCTATACGCAGTATTTT.